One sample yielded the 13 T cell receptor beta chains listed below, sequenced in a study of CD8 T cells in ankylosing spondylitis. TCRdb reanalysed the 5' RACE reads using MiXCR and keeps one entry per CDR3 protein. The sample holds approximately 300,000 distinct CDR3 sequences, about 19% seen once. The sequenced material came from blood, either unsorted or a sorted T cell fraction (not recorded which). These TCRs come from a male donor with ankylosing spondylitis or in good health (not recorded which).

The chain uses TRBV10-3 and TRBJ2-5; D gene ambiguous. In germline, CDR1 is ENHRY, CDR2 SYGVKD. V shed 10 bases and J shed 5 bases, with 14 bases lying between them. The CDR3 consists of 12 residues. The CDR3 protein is CATSFQSETQYF. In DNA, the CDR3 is TGTGCCACCTCGTTTCAGTCGGAGACCCAGTACTTC.

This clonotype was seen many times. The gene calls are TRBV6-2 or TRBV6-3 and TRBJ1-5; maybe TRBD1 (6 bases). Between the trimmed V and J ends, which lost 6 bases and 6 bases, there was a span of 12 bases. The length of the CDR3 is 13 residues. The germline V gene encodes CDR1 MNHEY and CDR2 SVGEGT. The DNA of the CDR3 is TGTGCCAGCAGACAGGGCGTGGGTCAGCCCCAGCATTTT. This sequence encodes CASRQGVGQPQHF.

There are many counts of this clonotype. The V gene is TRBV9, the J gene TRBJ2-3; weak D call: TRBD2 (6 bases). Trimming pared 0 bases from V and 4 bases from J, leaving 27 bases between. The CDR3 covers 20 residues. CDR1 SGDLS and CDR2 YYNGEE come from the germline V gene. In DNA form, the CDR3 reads TGTGCCAGCAGCGTAGGGACACAGATGGGGTGGCGGGGATCATCAGATACGCAGTATTTT. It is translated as CASSVGTQMGWRGSSDTQYF.

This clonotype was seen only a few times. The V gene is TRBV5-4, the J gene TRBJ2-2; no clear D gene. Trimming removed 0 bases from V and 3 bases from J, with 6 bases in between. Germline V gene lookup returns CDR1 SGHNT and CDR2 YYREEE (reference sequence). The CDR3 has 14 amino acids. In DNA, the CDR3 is TGTGCCAGCAGCTTGGGGCAGGACACCGGGGAGCTGTTTTTT. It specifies CASSLGQDTGELFF.

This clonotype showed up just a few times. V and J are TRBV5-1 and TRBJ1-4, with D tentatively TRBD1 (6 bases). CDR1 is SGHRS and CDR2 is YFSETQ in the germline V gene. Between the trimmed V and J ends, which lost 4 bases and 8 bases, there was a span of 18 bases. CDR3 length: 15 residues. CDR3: CASSVQPGENEKLFF. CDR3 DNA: TGCGCCAGCAGCGTGCAGCCAGGGGAGAACGAAAAACTGTTTTTT.

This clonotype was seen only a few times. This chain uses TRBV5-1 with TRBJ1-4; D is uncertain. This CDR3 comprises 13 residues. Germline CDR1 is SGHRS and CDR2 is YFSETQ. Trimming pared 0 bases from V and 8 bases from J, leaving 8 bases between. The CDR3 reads CASSLDPIEKLFF. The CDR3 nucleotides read TGCGCCAGCAGCTTGGACCCAATCGAAAAACTGTTTTTT. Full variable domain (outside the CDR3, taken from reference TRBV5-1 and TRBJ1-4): KAGVTQTPRYLIKTRGQQVTLSCSPISGHRSVSWYQQTPGQGLQFLFEYFSETQRNKGNFPGRFSGRQFSNSRSEMNVSTLELGDSALYLCASSLDPIEKLFFGSGTQLSVL.

The DNA of the CDR3 is TGTGCCAGCAGTCCGGGAAGATTGCTTGCAGATACGCAGTATTTT. It encodes CASSPGRLLADTQYF. The chain uses TRBV27 and TRBJ2-3; D perhaps matches TRBD2 (5 bases). Germline values: CDR1 MNHEY, CDR2 SMNVEV (reference sequence). Trimming cost V 5 bases and J 4 bases, with 16 bases left between them. This CDR3 region has 15 residues.

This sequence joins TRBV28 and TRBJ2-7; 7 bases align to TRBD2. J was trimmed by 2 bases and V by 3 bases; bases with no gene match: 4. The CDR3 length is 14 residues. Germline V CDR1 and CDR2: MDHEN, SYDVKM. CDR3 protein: CASSLGTMPYEQYV. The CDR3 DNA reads TGTGCCAGCAGTTTGGGGACTATGCCCTACGAGCAGTACGTC.

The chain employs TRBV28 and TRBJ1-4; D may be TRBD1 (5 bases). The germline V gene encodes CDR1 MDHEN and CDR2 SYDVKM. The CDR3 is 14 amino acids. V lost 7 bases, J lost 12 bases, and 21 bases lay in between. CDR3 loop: CASTAGAQVIQLFF. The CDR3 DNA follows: TGTGCCAGCACAGCCGGGGCGCAAGTGATTCAACTGTTTTTT.

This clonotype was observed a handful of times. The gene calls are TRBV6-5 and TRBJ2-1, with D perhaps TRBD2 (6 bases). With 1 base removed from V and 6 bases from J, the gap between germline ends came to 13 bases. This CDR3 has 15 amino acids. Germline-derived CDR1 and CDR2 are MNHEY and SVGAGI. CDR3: CASSYFHGTPNEQFF. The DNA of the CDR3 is TGTGCCAGCAGTTACTTTCACGGGACTCCCAATGAGCAGTTCTTC.

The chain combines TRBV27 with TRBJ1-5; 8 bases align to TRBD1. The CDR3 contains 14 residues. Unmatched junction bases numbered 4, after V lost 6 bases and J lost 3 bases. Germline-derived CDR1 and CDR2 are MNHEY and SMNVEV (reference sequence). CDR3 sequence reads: CASSSRGHNQPQHF. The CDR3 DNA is TGTGCCAGCAGCTCCAGGGGGCACAATCAGCCCCAGCATTTT.

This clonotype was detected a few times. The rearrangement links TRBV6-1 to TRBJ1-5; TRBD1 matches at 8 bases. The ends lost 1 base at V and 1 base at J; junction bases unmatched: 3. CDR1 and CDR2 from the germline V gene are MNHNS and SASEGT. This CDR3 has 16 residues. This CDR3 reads CASSEGQGASNQPQHF. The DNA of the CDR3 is TGTGCCAGCAGTGAAGGGCAGGGGGCGAGCAATCAGCCCCAGCATTTT.

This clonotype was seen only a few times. CDR3 sequence (DNA): TGTGCCAGCAGCTTGGGACAGGGGGAGTATAATTCACCCCTCCACTTT. Its protein is CASSLGQGEYNSPLHF. The chain is built from TRBV7-4 and TRBJ1-6; 11 bases are shared with TRBD1. V shed 3 bases and J 4 bases; nucleotides not matched to a gene: 2. The length of the CDR3 is 16 residues. Germline V gene sequence: CDR1 SGHVT, CDR2 SQSDAQ.